The rows below give T cell receptor beta chains drawn from one sample of a study of T cells in Graves' hyperthyroidism and ophthalmopathy. TCRdb independently ran MiXCR on the multiplex PCR reads; one entry per CDR3 protein. The table includes hundreds of thousands of distinct CDR3 sequences, less than 15% detected once. Sequencing used blood. These TCRs come from a woman in her late teens or twenties with Graves' hyperthyroidism. Each CDR3 is given with its conserved first and last residue. The D gene is left open where the match is weak. A clone size is listed for some rows: how often the clone was seen (once, few, many), or a class if it is expanded.

abundance: few
j_gene: TRBJ1-5
d_gene: -
v_gene: TRBV9
CDR3aa: CASSASVMSPQHF
CDR3nt: TGTGCCAGCAGCGCGAGTGTGATGTCGCCCCAGCATTTT

abundance: -
j_gene: TRBJ2-3
d_gene: -
v_gene: TRBV29-1
CDR3aa: CSVEVRSTDTQYF
CDR3nt: TGCAGCGTTGAGGTCAGGAGCACAGATACGCAGTATTTT

abundance: many
j_gene: TRBJ1-6
d_gene: TRBD1
v_gene: TRBV13
CDR3aa: CASSRWTGGNSPLHF
CDR3nt: TGTGCCAGCAGCCGCTGGACAGGGGGCAATTCACCCCTCCACTTT

abundance: few
j_gene: TRBJ2-1
d_gene: TRBD1
v_gene: TRBV25-1
CDR3aa: CASAGTERNEQFF
CDR3nt: TGTGCCAGCGCCGGGACAGAGAGGAATGAGCAGTTCTTC

abundance: few
j_gene: TRBJ2-3
d_gene: TRBD2
v_gene: TRBV19
CDR3aa: CASHRAGAADTQYF
CDR3nt: TGTGCCAGTCACCGAGCGGGAGCTGCAGATACGCAGTATTTT

abundance: few
j_gene: TRBJ2-3
d_gene: TRBD2
v_gene: TRBV18
CDR3aa: CASSPRLAGRESTDTQYF
CDR3nt: TGTGCCAGCTCACCACGGCTAGCGGGGAGGGAGAGCACAGATACGCAGTATTTT

abundance: -
j_gene: TRBJ2-3
d_gene: -
v_gene: TRBV20-1
CDR3aa: CSASGIPPSTDTQYF
CDR3nt: TGCAGTGCTAGCGGCATCCCTCCTTCCACAGATACGCAGTATTTT

abundance: many
j_gene: TRBJ2-7
d_gene: -
v_gene: TRBV2
CDR3aa: CASSRDMTYEQYF
CDR3nt: TGTGCCAGCAGTCGGGACATGACGTACGAGCAGTACTTC

abundance: many
j_gene: TRBJ2-1
d_gene: TRBD2
v_gene: TRBV5-6
CDR3aa: CASSWFAAGGGNEQFF
CDR3nt: TGTGCCAGCAGCTGGTTCGCGGCGGGAGGCGGTAATGAGCAGTTCTTC

abundance: -
j_gene: TRBJ2-3
d_gene: -
v_gene: TRBV2
CDR3aa: CASTARGTDTQYF
CDR3nt: TGTGCCAGCACAGCGAGGGGCACAGATACGCAGTATTTT

abundance: many
j_gene: TRBJ2-5
d_gene: -
v_gene: TRBV7-9
CDR3aa: CASSSSGRSQETQYF
CDR3nt: TGTGCCAGCAGCTCCTCAGGGCGCTCCCAAGAGACCCAGTACTTC

abundance: many
j_gene: TRBJ2-7
d_gene: TRBD2
v_gene: TRBV30
CDR3aa: CAWSVGLASYEQYF
CDR3nt: TGTGCCTGGAGTGTTGGACTAGCTTCCTACGAGCAGTACTTC

abundance: few
j_gene: TRBJ2-3
d_gene: -
v_gene: TRBV20-1
CDR3aa: CSASVARGGDTQYF
CDR3nt: TGCAGTGCTAGCGTCGCTAGGGGGGGGGATACGCAGTATTTT

abundance: few
j_gene: TRBJ2-2
d_gene: -
v_gene: TRBV3-1
CDR3aa: CASSVKRDTGELFF
CDR3nt: TGTGCCAGCAGCGTGAAGAGGGACACCGGGGAGCTGTTTTTT

abundance: many
j_gene: TRBJ2-5
d_gene: -
v_gene: TRBV11-2
CDR3aa: CASSLRFSTFLQETQYF
CDR3nt: TGTGCCAGCAGCTTAAGATTCTCCACTTTCTTGCAAGAGACCCAGTACTTC

abundance: many
j_gene: TRBJ2-5
d_gene: TRBD1
v_gene: TRBV7-9
CDR3aa: CASSYGTGGRETQYF
CDR3nt: TGTGCCAGCAGCTACGGGACAGGGGGCAGGGAGACCCAGTACTTC

abundance: many
j_gene: TRBJ1-2
d_gene: -
v_gene: TRBV18
CDR3aa: CASSPTTTSPYGYTF
CDR3nt: TGTGCCAGCTCACCCACCACCACTTCCCCCTATGGCTACACCTTC

abundance: many
j_gene: TRBJ2-7
d_gene: -
v_gene: TRBV20-1
CDR3aa: CSAIRKVTYEQYF
CDR3nt: TGCAGTGCTATTCGGAAGGTCACCTACGAGCAGTACTTC

abundance: many
j_gene: TRBJ2-1
d_gene: -
v_gene: TRBV30
CDR3aa: CAWSVPSPGNEQFF
CDR3nt: TGTGCCTGGAGTGTACCGTCCCCTGGAAATGAGCAGTTCTTC

abundance: many
j_gene: TRBJ2-1
d_gene: -
v_gene: TRBV12-5
CDR3aa: CASGLVRGGILGTYNEQFF
CDR3nt: TGTGCTAGTGGTTTGGTACGTGGCGGGATCCTTGGAACCTACAATGAGCAGTTCTTC

abundance: many
j_gene: TRBJ2-7
d_gene: TRBD1
v_gene: TRBV11-1
CDR3aa: CASSLGGQQHEQYF
CDR3nt: TGTGCCAGCAGCTTAGGGGGACAGCAACACGAGCAGTACTTC

abundance: many
j_gene: TRBJ2-7
d_gene: TRBD1
v_gene: TRBV13
CDR3aa: CASSRTGDSSYEQYF
CDR3nt: TGTGCCAGCAGCCGGACAGGGGATAGCTCCTACGAGCAGTACTTC

abundance: -
j_gene: TRBJ2-1
d_gene: -
v_gene: TRBV12-3/TRBV12-4
CDR3aa: CASSLYGTHTNEQFF
CDR3nt: TGTGCCAGCAGTTTATATGGGACTCATACAAATGAGCAGTTCTTC

abundance: many
j_gene: TRBJ2-7
d_gene: -
v_gene: TRBV2
CDR3aa: CASSEAGRPREQYF
CDR3nt: TGTGCCAGCAGTGAGGCAGGGAGGCCGCGCGAGCAGTACTTC

abundance: once
j_gene: TRBJ1-2
d_gene: -
v_gene: TRBV4-1
CDR3aa: CASSHTAASNYGYTF
CDR3nt: TGCGCCAGCAGCCACACAGCTGCCAGTAACTATGGCTACACCTTC

abundance: many
j_gene: TRBJ1-5
d_gene: TRBD1
v_gene: TRBV4-1
CDR3aa: CASSQETGTGRQPQHF
CDR3nt: TGCGCCAGCAGCCAGGAGACCGGGACAGGGCGTCAGCCCCAGCATTTT

abundance: many
j_gene: TRBJ2-7
d_gene: TRBD1
v_gene: TRBV2
CDR3aa: CASSEDRGFYEQYF
CDR3nt: TGTGCCAGCAGTGAAGACAGGGGATTCTACGAGCAGTACTTC

abundance: -
j_gene: TRBJ2-1
d_gene: -
v_gene: TRBV4-1
CDR3aa: CASSQEEYEQFF
CDR3nt: TGCGCCAGCAGCCAAGAGGAGTATGAGCAGTTCTTC

abundance: many
j_gene: TRBJ2-1
d_gene: TRBD1
v_gene: TRBV6-1
CDR3aa: CASSPTGANEQFF
CDR3nt: TGTGCCAGCAGTCCTACAGGGGCTAATGAGCAGTTCTTC

abundance: few
j_gene: TRBJ2-5
d_gene: TRBD2
v_gene: TRBV18
CDR3aa: CASSPLAGGGQETQYF
CDR3nt: TGTGCCAGCTCCCCTCTAGCGGGAGGAGGTCAAGAGACCCAGTACTTC

abundance: many
j_gene: TRBJ1-1
d_gene: -
v_gene: TRBV7-9
CDR3aa: CASSAWDGEAFF
CDR3nt: TGTGCCAGCAGCGCCTGGGACGGCGAAGCTTTCTTT

abundance: many
j_gene: TRBJ2-1
d_gene: -
v_gene: TRBV11-2
CDR3aa: CASSPYLSSEYNEQFF
CDR3nt: TGTGCCAGCAGCCCCTACCTGAGTTCCGAATACAATGAGCAGTTCTTC

abundance: many
j_gene: TRBJ2-4
d_gene: TRBD2
v_gene: TRBV3-1
CDR3aa: CASSQEGLAGVAKNIQYF
CDR3nt: TGTGCCAGCAGCCAAGAAGGACTAGCGGGAGTCGCCAAAAACATTCAGTACTTC

abundance: many
j_gene: TRBJ2-5
d_gene: TRBD2
v_gene: TRBV2
CDR3aa: CASSEVLAGVETQYF
CDR3nt: TGTGCCAGCAGTGAAGTCCTAGCGGGAGTTGAGACCCAGTACTTC

abundance: many
j_gene: TRBJ2-7
d_gene: -
v_gene: TRBV11-2
CDR3aa: CASSSPRAPRQYF
CDR3nt: TGTGCCAGCAGCTCCCCCAGGGCACCTAGGCAGTACTTC

abundance: few
j_gene: TRBJ2-1
d_gene: TRBD2
v_gene: TRBV20-1
CDR3aa: CSALGRDYNEQFF
CDR3nt: TGCAGTGCACTCGGGAGGGACTACAATGAGCAGTTCTTC

abundance: many
j_gene: TRBJ2-5
d_gene: TRBD2
v_gene: TRBV7-8
CDR3aa: CASSRGGGRPFGTQYF
CDR3nt: TGTGCCAGCAGCCGCGGGGGGGGGCGCCCCTTCGGGACCCAGTACTTC

abundance: -
j_gene: TRBJ2-5
d_gene: -
v_gene: TRBV14
CDR3aa: CASSQDPSSLRQETQYF
CDR3nt: TGTGCCAGCAGCCAAGACCCCTCGTCCTTGCGTCAGGAGACCCAGTACTTC

abundance: -
j_gene: TRBJ2-1
d_gene: TRBD1
v_gene: TRBV7-2
CDR3aa: CASSEFGQGNFYEQFF
CDR3nt: TGTGCCAGCAGCGAATTCGGACAGGGGAATTTCTACGAGCAGTTCTTC

abundance: many
j_gene: TRBJ1-6
d_gene: -
v_gene: TRBV3-1
CDR3aa: CASSEGGYSPLHF
CDR3nt: TGTGCCAGCAGCGAAGGGGGGTATTCACCCCTCCACTTT

abundance: many
j_gene: TRBJ2-1
d_gene: TRBD2
v_gene: TRBV12-5
CDR3aa: CASALTSFHEQFF
CDR3nt: TGTGCTAGTGCTTTGACTAGCTTCCATGAGCAGTTCTTC

abundance: many
j_gene: TRBJ2-2
d_gene: -
v_gene: TRBV19
CDR3aa: CASSIAGVNTGELFF
CDR3nt: TGTGCCAGTAGTATCGCCGGGGTCAACACCGGGGAGCTGTTTTTT

abundance: -
j_gene: TRBJ2-7
d_gene: -
v_gene: TRBV9
CDR3aa: CASSGGDRGQYF
CDR3nt: TGTGCCAGCAGCGGAGGAGACCGGGGGCAGTACTTC

abundance: many
j_gene: TRBJ2-2
d_gene: -
v_gene: TRBV5-1
CDR3aa: CASSLVRPNTGELFF
CDR3nt: TGCGCCAGCAGCTTGGTGCGTCCAAACACCGGGGAGCTGTTTTTT

abundance: -
j_gene: TRBJ2-1
d_gene: -
v_gene: TRBV5-5
CDR3aa: CASSQDGRSLYNEQFF
CDR3nt: TGTGCCAGCAGCCAGGACGGTCGCAGCCTGTACAATGAGCAGTTCTTC

abundance: few
j_gene: TRBJ1-6
d_gene: TRBD1
v_gene: TRBV10-3
CDR3aa: CAISDGQGRNSPLHF
CDR3nt: TGTGCCATCAGTGACGGACAGGGGCGTAATTCACCCCTCCACTTT

abundance: -
j_gene: TRBJ2-5
d_gene: -
v_gene: TRBV6-1
CDR3aa: CASSREWAQETQYF
CDR3nt: TGTGCCAGCAGCCGAGAATGGGCCCAAGAGACCCAGTACTTC

abundance: few
j_gene: TRBJ2-7
d_gene: -
v_gene: TRBV5-1
CDR3aa: CASSTGRDSEQYF
CDR3nt: TGCGCCAGCAGCACCGGACGGGACTCCGAGCAGTACTTC

abundance: many
j_gene: TRBJ1-1
d_gene: TRBD1
v_gene: TRBV5-1
CDR3aa: CASSWTGQTEAFF
CDR3nt: TGCGCCAGCAGCTGGACAGGGCAAACTGAAGCTTTCTTT

abundance: few
j_gene: TRBJ2-5
d_gene: -
v_gene: TRBV6-1
CDR3aa: CASSGFSGLKYF
CDR3nt: TGTGCCAGCAGTGGATTCTCAGGGCTGAAGTACTTC

abundance: many
j_gene: TRBJ2-3
d_gene: -
v_gene: TRBV6-1
CDR3aa: CASSPRMIDTQYF
CDR3nt: TGTGCCAGCAGTCCCCGTATGATAGATACGCAGTATTTT

abundance: -
j_gene: TRBJ2-7
d_gene: -
v_gene: TRBV4-3
CDR3aa: CASSQDPTPANEQYF
CDR3nt: TGCGCCAGCAGCCAAGATCCCACTCCTGCAAACGAGCAGTACTTC

abundance: many
j_gene: TRBJ2-6
d_gene: -
v_gene: TRBV13
CDR3aa: CASSLGGRFFGANVLTF
CDR3nt: TGTGCCAGCAGCTTAGGGGGTCGCTTCTTTGGGGCCAACGTCCTGACTTTC

abundance: many
j_gene: TRBJ1-5
d_gene: TRBD1
v_gene: TRBV15
CDR3aa: CATSRDKGQGARPQHF
CDR3nt: TGTGCCACCAGCAGAGATAAGGGACAGGGGGCAAGGCCCCAGCATTTT